Below are 14 T cell receptor beta chains sequenced from a single sample in a study of T cells in pancreatic ductal adenocarcinoma. This table comes from immunoSEQ multiplex PCR, and its TCRdb copy is limited to in-frame clones, with some not included. Found here are approximately 16,000 clones, around nine tenths of them singletons; the top ten hold approximately 15%. Surgery without prior neoadjuvant therapy was the treatment of the selected pancreatic ductal adenocarcinoma patients. The sequencing sample was made of PBMCs. These receptors were obtained from a human donor with pancreatic ductal adenocarcinoma.

The chain uses TRBV5-5 and TRBJ2-7, with D maybe TRBD1 (6 bases). This CDR3 is built from 18 residues. Germline V lookup: CDR1 SGHKS, CDR2 YYEKEE (reference sequence). Trimming stripped 3 bases from V and 1 base from J, with 23 bases between. The CDR3: CASSSIPRQVSPSYEQYF. The CDR3 DNA sequence: TGTGCCAGCAGCTCAATTCCGAGACAGGTGTCCCCATCCTACGAGCAGTACTTC.

In the case of this clone: The sample contains more than one DNA sequence encoding this CDR3. The V call is TRBV2, the J call TRBJ2-1; D ambiguous. This CDR3 is built from 13 residues. The germline V gene has CDR1 SNHLY and CDR2 FYNNEI. Trimming stripped 6 bases from V and 1 base from J, with 7 bases between. CDR3: CASSGESYNEQFF. DNA of the CDR3: TGTGCCAGCAGCGGAGAGTCCTACAATGAGCAGTTCTTC.

V and J are TRBV5-1 and TRBJ1-4; 10 bases fit TRBD1. CDR1 and CDR2 from the germline V gene are SGHRS and YFSETQ. There are 16 residues in the CDR3. J was trimmed by 8 bases and V by 2 bases; bases with no gene match: 9. CDR3 sequence (DNA): TGCGCCAGCAGCTTTTTTGGACAGGGGGTAGGAGAAAAACTGTTTTTT. Protein: CASSFFGQGVGEKLFF.

The V call is TRBV30, the J call TRBJ1-2, with 12 bases lining up with TRBD1. V shed 2 bases and J 4 bases; nucleotides not matched to a gene: 11. This CDR3 has 17 residues. From germline, CDR1 is GTSNPN and CDR2 SVGIG (reference sequence). In nucleotides, the CDR3 is TGTGCCTGGAGTCTCGGGACAGGGGGCGTCGGGCCCTATGGCTACACCTTC. It yields the protein CAWSLGTGGVGPYGYTF.

The chain has TRBV29-1 and TRBJ2-7; unclear D gene. This CDR3 contains 14 residues. Trimming took 1 base from V and 2 from J, leaving 12 bases between them. Germline assignment: CDR1 SQVTM and CDR2 ANQGSEA. CDR3 sequence reads: CSVEAQDGPYEQYF. The CDR3 nucleotides read TGCAGCGTTGAAGCTCAAGACGGCCCCTACGAGCAGTACTTC.

This chain links TRBV5-1 with TRBJ1-2; D call uncertain. This CDR3 contains 16 residues. Germline V lookup: CDR1 SGHRS, CDR2 YFSETQ. Trimming took off 0 bases at V and 4 bases at J, with 16 bases between the two ends. CDR3 region: CASSLAGRTESYGYTF. The CDR3 region has the DNA TGCGCCAGCAGCTTGGCCGGGCGTACTGAATCCTATGGCTACACCTTC.

This chain joins TRBV23-1 and TRBJ1-1, with 7 nucleotides matching TRBD1. TRBV23-1 falls under the ORF class, with uncertain function. The CDR3 consists of 15 residues. Losses at the gene ends were 3 bases for V and 1 base for J; bases not matched to a gene: 5. CDR3 amino acids: CASSHRQGGNTEAFF. The DNA of the CDR3 is TGCGCCAGCAGTCACAGACAGGGAGGGAACACTGAAGCTTTCTTT.

As DNA, the CDR3 is TGTGCCAGCAGCCCTGTAGGGGGGCTAGCCAAAAACATTCAGTACTTC. Amino acid sequence: CASSPVGGLAKNIQYF. This chain joins TRBV7-2 and TRBJ2-4, with D possibly being TRBD1 or TRBD2 (6 bases each). V was clipped by 5 bases and J by 0 bases, with 14 bases between them. CDR1 is SGHTA and CDR2 is FQGNSA in the germline V gene. The CDR3 is 16 amino acids.

The J gene is TRBJ2-7, the V gene TRBV19, with 10 bases matching TRBD1. Germline V gene sequence: CDR1 LNHDA, CDR2 SQIVND (reference sequence). The CDR3 is 15 residues long. The trim removed 3 bases at V and 0 bases at J, leaving 2 bases unmatched. CDR3 DNA: TGTGCCAGTAGTATCGGGACAGGGGTCTCCTACGAGCAGTACTTC. It is translated as CASSIGTGVSYEQYF. Complete variable domain (other parts from reference TRBV19 and TRBJ2-7): DGGITQSPKYLFRKEGQNVTLSCEQNLNHDAMYWYRQDPGQGLRLIYYSQIVNDFQKGDIAEGYSVSREKKESFPLTVTSAQKNPTAFYLCASSIGTGVSYEQYFGPGTRLTVT.

This clone was picked up one time. The CDR3: CASSSREVIYEQYF. The DNA for the CDR3 is TGTGCCAGCTCCTCCCGGGAGGTAATCTACGAGCAGTACTTC. V gene TRBV2 combines with J gene TRBJ2-7, with 7 bases lining up with TRBD2. The V segment lost 8 bases and the J segment 3 bases; nucleotides outside the gene matches: 10. This CDR3 region has 14 residues. Germline CDR1 reads SNHLY; CDR2 reads FYNNEI.

The chain has TRBV5-4 and TRBJ1-5; TRBD1 matches 8 bases. There are 14 residues in the CDR3. Germline V gene data show CDR1 as SGHNT and CDR2 as YYREEE (reference sequence). Germline trimming cut 3 bases from V and 2 bases from J; bases unmatched to any gene: 1. This CDR3 is CASSSDRGNQPQHF. The DNA for the CDR3 is TGTGCCAGCAGCTCGGACAGGGGCAATCAGCCCCAGCATTTT.

This clone was observed once. CDR3 sequence reads: CASSFSYRQATSTDTQYF. The CDR3 DNA reads as TGTGCCAGCAGTTTCTCCTATAGACAGGCCACTAGCACAGATACGCAGTATTTT. V is TRBV27 and J is TRBJ2-3, with D possibly matching TRBD1 (6 bases). The CDR3 spans 18 residues. The V gene's germline CDR1 is MNHEY and CDR2 SMNVEV (reference sequence). V lost 3 bases to trimming and J lost 0 bases, with 19 bases between them.

V is TRBV7-2 and J is TRBJ2-5, with D tentatively TRBD1 or TRBD2 (5 bases each). The CDR3 is made up of 13 amino acids. CDR1 and CDR2 (germline): SGHTA, FQGNSA. With 5 bases removed from V and 11 bases from J, the gap between germline ends came to 18 bases. CDR3 nucleotides: TGTGCCAGCAGCGTCAATCACCGGGACCCGCAGTACTTC. It codes for CASSVNHRDPQYF.

The chain is built from TRBV7-8 and TRBJ1-1; 11 nucleotides line up with TRBD1. The CDR3 sequence is 16 residues long. V trimming: 5 bases; J trimming: 4 bases; junction bases outside the gene matches: 9. Germline V gene data show CDR1 as SGHVS and CDR2 as FQNEAQ. CDR3 bases: TGTGCCAGCAGCACCGGACAGGGGGCGCTTAGCACTGAAGCTTTCTTT. This encodes CASSTGQGALSTEAFF. The full variable domain, with the rest looked up from reference TRBV7-8 and TRBJ1-1, is GAGVSQSPRYKVAKRGQDVALRCDPISGHVSLFWYQQALGQGPEFLTYFQNEAQLDKSGLPSDRFFAERPEGSVSTLKIQRTQQEDSAVYLCASSTGQGALSTEAFFGQGTRLTVV.